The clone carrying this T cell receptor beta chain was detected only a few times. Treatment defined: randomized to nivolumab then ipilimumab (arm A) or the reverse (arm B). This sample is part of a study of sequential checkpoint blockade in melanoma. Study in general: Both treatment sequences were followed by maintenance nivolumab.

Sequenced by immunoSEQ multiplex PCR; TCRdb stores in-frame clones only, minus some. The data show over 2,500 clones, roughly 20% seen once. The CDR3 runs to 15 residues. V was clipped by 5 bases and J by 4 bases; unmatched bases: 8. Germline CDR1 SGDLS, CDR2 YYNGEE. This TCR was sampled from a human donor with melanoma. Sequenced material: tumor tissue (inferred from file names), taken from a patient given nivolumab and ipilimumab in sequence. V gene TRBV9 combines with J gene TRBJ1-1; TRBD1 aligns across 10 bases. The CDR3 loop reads CASSEWDRGSTEAFF. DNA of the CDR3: TGTGCCAGCAGTGAATGGGACAGGGGTAGCACTGAAGCTTTCTTT.